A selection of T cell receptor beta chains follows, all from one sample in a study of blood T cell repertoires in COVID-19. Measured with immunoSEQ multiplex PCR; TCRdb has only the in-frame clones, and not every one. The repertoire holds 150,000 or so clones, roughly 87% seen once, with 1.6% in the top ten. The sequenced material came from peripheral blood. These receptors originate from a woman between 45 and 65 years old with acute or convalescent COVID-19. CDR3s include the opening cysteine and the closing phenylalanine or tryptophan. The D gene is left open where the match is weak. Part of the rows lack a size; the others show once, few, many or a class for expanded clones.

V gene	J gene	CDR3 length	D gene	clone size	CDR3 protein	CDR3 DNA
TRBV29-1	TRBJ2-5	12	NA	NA	CSVSRGEETQYF	TGCAGCGTGTCCAGGGGGGAAGAGACCCAGTACTTC
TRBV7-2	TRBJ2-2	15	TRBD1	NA	CASSPRTGGAGELFF	TGTGCCAGCAGCCCCCGGACAGGGGGGGCCGGGGAGCTGTTTTTT
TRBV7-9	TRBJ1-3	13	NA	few	CASSRAEFGAIYF	TGTGCCAGCAGCCGCGCTGAGTTCGGAGCCATATATTTT
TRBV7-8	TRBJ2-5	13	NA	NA	CASSSDGEGTQYF	TGTGCCAGCAGCTCCGACGGAGAGGGGACCCAGTACTTC
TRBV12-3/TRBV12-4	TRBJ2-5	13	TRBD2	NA	CASSLGLAETQYF	TGTGCCAGCAGCCTCGGACTAGCGGAGACCCAGTACTTC
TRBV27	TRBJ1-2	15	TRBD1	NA	CASRPPGTDNYGYTF	TGTGCCAGCAGACCGCCGGGGACAGACAACTATGGCTACACCTTC
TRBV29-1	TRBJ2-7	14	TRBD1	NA	CSVDSTGGPYEQYF	TGCAGCGTTGATTCGACAGGGGGTCCCTACGAGCAGTACTTC
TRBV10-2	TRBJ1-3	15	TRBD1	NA	CASSEQGTEVDTIYF	TGCGCCAGCAGTGAGCAAGGGACAGAGGTGGACACCATATATTTT
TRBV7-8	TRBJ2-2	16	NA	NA	CASSLARVANTGELFF	TGTGCCAGCAGCTTAGCGCGGGTAGCGAACACCGGGGAGCTGTTTTTT
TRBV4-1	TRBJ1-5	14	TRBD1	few	CASSSGGSNQPQHF	TGCGCCAGCAGCTCAGGGGGGAGCAATCAGCCCCAGCATTTT
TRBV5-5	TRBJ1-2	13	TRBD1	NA	CASSTRQGDGYTF	TGTGCCAGCAGCACACGACAGGGGGATGGCTACACCTTC
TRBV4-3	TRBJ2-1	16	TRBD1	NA	CASSQEGGTGGNEQFF	TGCGCCAGCAGCCAAGAAGGGGGGACAGGGGGGAATGAGCAGTTCTTC
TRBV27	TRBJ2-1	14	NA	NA	CASSEWSEFNEQFF	TGTGCCAGCAGTGAATGGTCTGAGTTCAATGAGCAGTTCTTC
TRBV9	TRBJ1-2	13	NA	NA	CASSLPWGGGYTF	TGTGCCAGCAGCCTCCCATGGGGCGGAGGCTACACCTTC
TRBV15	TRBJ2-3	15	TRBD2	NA	CATRPQLAGEDTQYF	TGTGCCACCAGACCGCAACTAGCGGGAGAAGATACGCAGTATTTT
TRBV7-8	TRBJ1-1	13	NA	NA	CASKGHPNTEAFF	TGTGCCAGCAAAGGACATCCGAACACTGAAGCTTTCTTT
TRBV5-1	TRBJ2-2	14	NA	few	CASSHLSGTGELFF	TGCGCCAGCAGCCATCTTAGCGGTACCGGGGAGCTGTTTTTT
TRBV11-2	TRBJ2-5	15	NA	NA	CASSSQGLDQETQYF	TGTGCCAGCAGCTCCCAGGGTTTGGACCAAGAGACCCAGTACTTC